This TCR beta chain appears in the sequencing data of a study of beta chain features in type 1 diabetes. Whole-study results and caveats: Shorter TCRB CDR3s, moderately but significantly so, were found in Type 1 diabetes patients in all four CD4+ subsets. A pattern of fewer insertions and more deletions at VDJ junctions was seen in type 1 diabetes patients.

Every single donor gave one heparinised blood draw, and these averaged about 116 mL. Remarks on this clone: The antigen remains undetermined.

Reverse transcribing all isolated RNA meant expressed TCRB transcripts were sequenced. Sequencing used immunoSEQ multiplex PCR; TCRdb keeps in-frame clones, though not all of them. The table has 160,000 or so clones, roughly 63% seen once; the top ten hold roughly 0.095%. Germline V gene data show CDR1 as SQVTM and CDR2 as ANQGSEA. Trimming stripped 5 bases from V and 0 bases from J, with 13 bases between. The CDR3 extends over 14 amino acids. The clonotype originates from a young man with type 1 diabetes. The chain employs TRBV29-1 and TRBJ1-2, with D tentatively TRBD1 (6 bases). Sample: naive CD4+ T cells from blood. The CDR3 sequence: CSVRRGDSNYGYTF. CDR3 DNA: TGCAGCGTTCGCAGGGGCGACTCTAACTATGGCTACACCTTC.